Below are 22 T cell receptor beta chains sequenced from a single sample in a study of T cells in women clearing cervical HPV infection. The repertoire was sequenced with immunoSEQ multiplex PCR; TCRdb's copy has only in-frame clones and lacks some. The repertoire shows about 36,000 clones; the top ten hold around 4%. Sequencing was carried out using blood buffy coat. The receptor set was obtained from a woman aged 18 to 69 with a cervical HPV16 infection that either progressed to CIN3+ or cleared (not recorded which).

As concerns this clone: The read finishes 3 residues shy of the CDR3 end, and the germline J gene is used to complete it. The V and J genes are TRBV12-3 or TRBV12-4 and TRBJ1-1, with D possibly TRBD1 on 6 matching bases. This CDR3 is 14 amino acids long. The chain's CDR3 is CASSVLSFGGEAFF. CDR3 DNA (partial): TGTGCCAGTTCAGTCTTATCCTTTGGGGGCGAA.

In regard to this clone: The junction departs from the called germline gene at one end, perhaps through a read error. With the read ending 3 residues before the CDR3 end, the germline J gene is used to fill in that end. The gene calls are TRBV4-2 and TRBJ2-2; TRBD1 matches at 9 bases. This CDR3 is built from 18 residues. Germline V gene data show CDR1 as LGHNA and CDR2 as YNFKEQ. CDR3 DNA, as far as it was read: TGCGCCAGCAGCCAGGATACAGGGGACAGGGTAGACACCGGGGAG. This codes for CASSQDTGDRVDTGE. The whole CDR3 is CASSQDTGDRVDTGELFF.

Details on this clone: The read falls 3 residues short of the CDR3 end, and the missing part is taken from the germline J gene. The chain carries TRBV7-8 and TRBJ2-2; TRBD2 matches at 9 bases. Germline trimming cut 2 bases from V and 6 bases from J; bases unmatched to any gene: 7. The CDR3 runs 16 residues. Germline V gene lookup returns CDR1 SGHVS and CDR2 FQNEAQ. Partial CDR3 DNA: TGTGCCAGCAGCTTATTAGCGGGAGATATATCCGGGGAG. This translates into CASSLLAGDISGE. The entire CDR3 protein is CASSLLAGDISGELFF.

As concerns this clone: The DNA ends 3 residues before the CDR3 does, and the rest of the CDR3 is filled in from the germline J gene. This chain joins TRBV7-4 and TRBJ2-3; TRBD2 aligns across 7 bases. CDR3 length: 14 amino acids. J gave up 0 bases and V 11 bases, and 8 bases lay outside the gene matches. Germline V gene sequence: CDR1 SGHVT, CDR2 SQSDAQ. Incomplete CDR3 DNA: TGTGCCCGGGACCCTAGCGGTAGCACAGATACG. This sequence encodes CARDPSGSTDT. The CDR3 reads in full as CARDPSGSTDTQYF.

On this clone itself: From the germline J gene comes the end of the CDR3, since the read stops 3 residues before it. The rearrangement links TRBV12-3 or TRBV12-4 to TRBJ1-4; possible D gene TRBD1, 6 bases. CDR3 size: 12 residues. CDR3 residues: CASIRTVKKLFF. The CDR3 bases that were read are TGTGCCAGCATCCGGACAGTTAAGAAA.

A remark on this clone: The sequenced fragment ends 3 residues before the CDR3 boundary, so the rest is inferred from the germline J gene. The chain links TRBV28 to TRBJ1-2, with D tentatively TRBD1 (5 bases). The germline V gene encodes CDR1 MDHEN and CDR2 SYDVKM. Trimming pared 5 bases from V and 0 bases from J, leaving 13 bases between. The CDR3 length is 15 residues. CDR3 DNA (partial): TGTGCCAGCAGTCCCGGTGGGGCGACTAACTATGGC. It yields the protein CASSPGGATNYG. The CDR3 as a whole reads CASSPGGATNYGYTF.

With regard to this clone: The read gets to within 3 residues of the CDR3 end, and the germline J gene fills in the rest. This sequence joins TRBV7-6 and TRBJ2-1, with 7 bases matching TRBD2. The CDR3 length is 16 residues. Per germline, CDR1 SGHVS and CDR2 FNYEAQ. V shed 1 base, J shed 4 bases, and the junction held 7 bases outside the gene matches. CDR3 in amino acids: CASSLGGGGGYNEQFF. Incomplete CDR3 DNA: TGTGCCAGCAGCTTAGGTGGTGGCGGGGGTTACAATGAG.

A remark on this clone: The CDR3 extends 3 residues past the end of the read, so its final part is completed from the germline J gene. V and J are TRBV10-2 and TRBJ1-1; 8 bases align to TRBD1. V shed 3 bases, J shed 0 bases, and the junction held 3 bases outside the gene matches. Per the germline V gene, CDR1 is WSHSY and CDR2 is SAAADI. The CDR3 spans 15 residues. CDR3 bases read: TGCGCCAGCAGTGACCTGACAGGGGTGAACACTGAA. It encodes CASSDLTGVNTE. The full CDR3 protein is CASSDLTGVNTEAFF.

Comments on this clone: The CDR3 end lies 3 residues beyond the end of the read and is filled in from the germline J gene. This sequence joins TRBV27 and TRBJ2-7, with D maybe TRBD1 (6 bases). The germline V gene has CDR1 MNHEY and CDR2 SMNVEV (reference sequence). The CDR3 is 15 amino acids. V shed 2 bases and J shed 0 bases, with 11 bases lying between them. The part of the CDR3 DNA that was read is TGTGCCAGCAGTTTACTGGGGGCCTCCTCCTACGAG. Translated, it gives CASSLLGASSYE. The entire CDR3 protein reads CASSLLGASSYEQYF.

With regard to this clone: The read gets to within 3 residues of the CDR3 end, and the germline J gene fills in the rest. The rearrangement joins TRBV5-1 to TRBJ2-5, with 8 bases that match TRBD1. This CDR3 has 15 amino acids. Per the germline V gene, CDR1 is SGHRS and CDR2 is YFSETQ. Unmatched junction bases numbered 8, after V lost 5 bases and J lost 2 bases. Here the CDR3 reads CASSRTGWIQETQYF. The DNA read from the CDR3 is TGCGCCAGCAGTCGGACAGGGTGGATTCAAGAGACC.

Concerning this clone: Read coverage stops 3 residues before the CDR3 terminus; the germline J gene supplies the remainder. The V and J genes are TRBV28 and TRBJ2-7, with 13 bases lining up with TRBD2. The CDR3 runs 16 residues. Germline V gives CDR1 MDHEN, CDR2 SYDVKM. V gave up 5 bases and J gave up 5 bases; unmatched junction bases: 9. The CDR3 sequence is CASSPTGLAGDHEQYF. The CDR3 DNA, read in part, is TGTGCCAGCAGTCCGACCGGACTAGCGGGAGACCACGAG.

A note on this clone: Read data end 3 residues before the CDR3 end; the end is taken from the germline J gene. The chain combines TRBV9 with TRBJ1-2; D is uncertain. V gave up 0 bases and J gave up 0 bases, with 6 bases separating them. From germline, CDR1 is SGDLS and CDR2 YYNGEE. The CDR3 length is 14 residues. CDR3 DNA (partial): TGTGCCAGCAGCGTAGTGGCCTCTAACTATGGC. As protein: CASSVVASNYG. The full CDR3 is CASSVVASNYGYTF.

Points on this clone: Coverage ceases 3 residues before the CDR3 finishes, and the germline J gene fills in the end. The genes are TRBV6-4 and TRBJ2-7, with TRBD1 matching 9 bases. CDR3 size: 16 residues. The trim removed 0 bases at V and 4 bases at J, leaving 7 bases unmatched. The germline V gene has CDR1 MRHNA and CDR2 SNTAGT. The sequenced part of the CDR3 DNA is TGTGCCAGCAGTGACTCACGACAGGGGGTCCAGTACGAG. Protein: CASSDSRQGVQYE. The CDR3 in its entirety is CASSDSRQGVQYEQYF.

Note on this clone: The observed sequence ends 3 residues before the CDR3 terminus, with the missing tail filled in from the germline J gene. The V and J genes are TRBV7-3 and TRBJ2-3; D is possibly TRBD2 (7 bases). The ends were cut back, 6 bases at V and 4 bases at J, with 23 bases in the middle. The CDR3 is 17 amino acids. From germline, CDR1 is SGHTA and CDR2 FQGTGA. CDR3 sequence reads: CASRPQRGGGGPDTQYF. The CDR3 bases that were read are TGTGCCAGCAGGCCCCAAAGGGGGGGAGGAGGTCCAGATACG.

With regard to this clone: Read data end 3 residues before the CDR3 end; the end is taken from the germline J gene. This chain connects TRBV7-2 to TRBJ2-1; D might be TRBD2 (6 bases). V shed 3 bases and J shed 8 bases, with 14 bases lying between them. Looked up from germline, CDR1 is SGHTA and CDR2 is FQGNSA. The CDR3 spans 14 residues. CDR3 bases read: TGTGCCAGCAGCTTTAGCGGCGGCAATGATGAG. This codes for CASSFSGGNDE. The entire CDR3 sequence reads CASSFSGGNDEQFF. Filled out from reference TRBV7-2 and TRBJ2-1, the complete variable domain reads GAGVSQSPSNKVTEKGKDVELRCDPISGHTALYWYRQSLGQGLEFLIYFQGNSAPDKSGLPSDRFSAERTGGSVSTLTIQRTQQEDSAVYLCASSFSGGNDEQFFGPGTRLTVL.

Note on this clone: The CDR3 end falls 3 residues outside the read, so it is completed with the germline J gene. This chain links TRBV9 with TRBJ1-1; D perhaps matches TRBD1 (5 bases). This CDR3 comprises 15 residues. CDR1 is SGDLS and CDR2 is YYNGEE in the germline V gene. V gave up 0 bases and J gave up 0 bases, with 9 bases separating them. The CDR3 bases that were read are TGTGCCAGCAGCGTAGTGGGGGGTTTGAACACTGAA. Translating it yields CASSVVGGLNTE. The complete CDR3 reads CASSVVGGLNTEAFF.

As concerns this clone: The read comes to an end 3 residues before the CDR3 does, leaving the germline J gene to fill in the end. This chain joins TRBV19 and TRBJ2-1, with 8 positions matching TRBD2. Germline V lookup: CDR1 LNHDA, CDR2 SQIVND (reference sequence). The CDR3 runs 15 residues. Trimming cost V 5 bases and J 4 bases; bases outside gene matches: 7. The covered CDR3 bases are TGTGCCAGTAGTTACGTCGGCGGGGGGTACAATGAG. Amino acids: CASSYVGGGYNE. The whole CDR3 protein is CASSYVGGGYNEQFF.

On this clone: The CDR3 goes on 3 residues after the read ends, and that part is filled in from the germline J gene. The chain carries TRBV6-1 and TRBJ2-2, with a tentative D call TRBD2 (6 bases). Trimming took 3 bases from V and 6 from J, leaving 11 bases between them. The CDR3 has 14 residues. Germline lookup yields CDR1 MNHNS and CDR2 SASEGT. The CDR3 DNA, read in part, is TGTGCCAGCAGTGATTCGGGGGAATCCGGGGAG. Amino acids: CASSDSGESGE. In full, the CDR3 is CASSDSGESGELFF.

In the case of this clone: The read ends 3 residues shy of where the CDR3 ends; the end is completed using the germline J gene. The chain combines TRBV28 with TRBJ1-2; TRBD1 agrees at 10 bases. There are 13 residues in the CDR3. CDR1 MDHEN and CDR2 SYDVKM come from the germline V gene. Losses at the gene ends were 9 bases for V and 2 bases for J; bases not matched to a gene: 3. CDR3 DNA (partial): TGTGCCAGTTCGGACAGGGGGAACTATGGC. This gives the protein CASSDRGNYG. The full-length CDR3 reads as CASSDRGNYGYTF.

For this clone: With the read ending 3 residues before the CDR3 end, the germline J gene is used to fill in that end. The V gene is TRBV7-9, the J gene TRBJ1-1, with D tentatively TRBD1 (5 bases). Between the trimmed V and J ends, which lost 5 bases and 5 bases, there was a span of 18 bases. This CDR3 spans 15 amino acids. Germline-derived CDR1 and CDR2 are SEHNR and FQNEAQ (reference sequence). The CDR3 reads CASSLEGGVRTEAFF. CDR3 DNA, as far as it was read: TGTGCCAGCAGCCTTGAGGGAGGGGTACGGACTGAA.

With regard to this clone: Sequencing ends 3 residues short of the CDR3 end; the germline J gene provides the rest. This rearrangement joins TRBV28 to TRBJ1-1, with D unclear. Between the trimmed V and J ends, which lost 4 bases and 2 bases, there was a span of 5 bases. CDR3 length equals 12 residues. From germline, CDR1 is MDHEN and CDR2 SYDVKM. This CDR3 reads CASSWTNTEAFF. Partial CDR3 DNA: TGTGCCAGCAGTTGGACTAACACTGAA.

About this clone: The CDR3 end lies 3 residues beyond the end of the read and is filled in from the germline J gene. The chain uses TRBV19 and TRBJ2-7; tentative D call: TRBD1 (6 bases). Germline V gene sequence: CDR1 LNHDA, CDR2 SQIVND (reference sequence). The CDR3 covers 14 residues. Trimming removed 6 bases from V and 0 bases from J, with 12 bases in between. CDR3 protein: CASRGTGFSYEQYF. The DNA read from the CDR3 is TGTGCCAGTAGGGGCACAGGGTTCTCCTACGAG.